This T cell receptor (beta chain) originates from a study of shared T cell receptors in the human thymus (dated by TCRdb to 2020 to 2022). Regarding the complete study: The study investigated the way shared, self-reactive T-cell receptor alpha chains are produced in the human thymus.

CDR1 and CDR2, looked up from the germline V gene, are SGHDT and YYEEEE. Measured from the cysteine to the phenylalanine, the CDR3 is 13 residues long. The read is trimmed to its CDR3 DNA, 39 bases read in frame from base 1. V and J are truncated by 0 bases and 4 bases respectively, leaving an intervening sequence of 7 bases. Concerning this clone: What antigen it recognizes has not been identified. Base qualities were left out, and no much larger clone turns up one base away.

Receptors were amplified or captured by the immunoSEQ multiplex PCR assay. Not all clones reach the TCRdb copy of this immuneACCESS table, which keeps in-frame sequences only. Checked studies attribute under half of the gap to unresolved V genes and leave the rest unexplained. The sample data list 600,000 or so clones, and 70% to 90% of these were observed just once. Of the sample, roughly 0.0089% is held by the ten largest clones. Separately, the same data were catalogued under a study of human thymus T cells. The other study reports the following: Immunologically healthy infants undergoing open corrective cardiac surgery for congenital heart defects in Finland were used as donors. Thymus tissue was obtained as surgical resects removed during corrective cardiac surgery. Usage of V and J gene segments appeared to be biased in both the thymic and the peripheral blood repertoires. The related research found that thymic TCR repertoires overlapped highly between unrelated individuals. TCR alpha and beta repertoires from roughly 8 infant thymus samples and four related peripheral blood samples were characterized in the study. Donor ages ranged from roughly 7 to 244 days, and the cohort comprised about six male and two female infants. Thymocytes were released mechanically from tissue and stored at -70 °C as pellets of 10-30 million cells. A QIAsymphony instrument was used to extract genomic DNA from frozen cell pellets. The immunoSEQ multiplex PCR assay was used to amplify the TCRB and TCRAD loci from a standardized amount of quality-controlled genomic DNA. The V(D)J region was spanned by amplicons of a length sufficient to cover the CDR3 and to identify V and J genes. Amplicon sequencing was performed on an Illumina platform through the commercial immunoSEQ service. Corrections for primer bias and sequencing errors followed previously described methods, while TCRAD and TCRB definitions were based on the IMGT database. The repertoires were analysed using immunoSEQ Analyzer 3.0 and VDJTools for basic statistics, V/J segment usage, diversity estimates, rarefaction and pairwise overlap. Diversity was estimated with Chao1, ChaoE, Efron-Thisted, Shannon and inverse Simpson indices, and also on datasets down-sampled to the smallest sample. Repertoire overlap was assessed by strict matching of CDR3 nucleotide sequence, V gene and J gene, and clustering was done by Jaccard-based multidimensional scaling. On average, thymus samples gave 800,000 or so unique TCRB clonotypes, whereas blood samples gave roughly 86,000.

The sequence is built from TRBV5-6 and TRBJ1-2, with no confident D gene call. The specimen was thymocytes. The source is a boy in the first two years of life with a congenital heart defect. Donor details come from another sample of the same person, matched by shared clones. The bases read TGTGCCAGCAGCTTGGCGGAGCTCTATGGCTACACCTTC. Translated, it gives CASSLAELYGYTF.